This T cell receptor (beta chain) originates from a study of shared clonotypes between healthy human individuals. Germline trimming cut 2 bases from V and 4 bases from J; bases unmatched to any gene: 11. CDR1 is KGHSH and CDR2 is LQKENI in the germline V gene. The CDR3 is 17 residues long. The method was immunoSEQ multiplex PCR; TCRdb's version includes in-frame clones alone and lacks a portion of them. The sample consists of about 560,000 clones, around 76% of them appearing once. This TCR was recovered from a woman between 40 and 50 years old in good health. Some clones in this sample may be carry-over from other donors' samples. This sequence joins TRBV18 and TRBJ2-4; 7 bases fit TRBD1. Material: PBMCs. CDR3 bases: TGTGCCAGCTCACCAGGACAGGCCAGGGGAGCTAAAAACATTCAGTACTTC. Protein: CASSPGQARGAKNIQYF.